A selection of T cell receptor beta chains follows, all from one sample in a study of blood T cell repertoires in COVID-19. The table came from immunoSEQ multiplex PCR; TCRdb's copy has only in-frame clones and leaves some out. The sample yields 38,000 or so clones, 70% to 90% seen once. Input material: peripheral blood. The receptors derive from a human donor in a cohort sampled during active or convalescent COVID-19. The donor label of this sample is uncertain. Each CDR3 is given with its conserved first and last residue.

V: TRBV10-3; length: 15; CDR3: CAISGTSGIDNEQFF
V: TRBV2; length: 18; CDR3: CASSGPGTSGRGSDEQFF
V: TRBV19; length: 16; CDR3: CASSPGGVPGSDEQYF
V: TRBV7-3; length: 17; CDR3: CASSFGTEGIYDGELFF
V: TRBV6-5; length: 14; CDR3: CASRSPVSYSPLHF
V: TRBV4-2; length: 14; CDR3: CASRSGLTGDTQYF
V: TRBV7-2; length: 16; CDR3: CASSRGLAGGRETQYF
V: TRBV28; length: 14; CDR3: CASSWASGRYEQYF
V: TRBV20-1; length: 13; CDR3: CSASAGSSYEQYF
V: TRBV14; length: 12; CDR3: CASSGQGGGYTF
V: TRBV7-8; length: 13; CDR3: CASSKGGNTEAFF
V: TRBV5-8; length: 14; CDR3: CASSYGTSGDTQYF
V: TRBV4-2; length: 15; CDR3: CASSQSTTGSEKLFF
V: TRBV7-2; length: 13; CDR3: CASSTDLTETQYF
V: TRBV19; length: 15; CDR3: CASSVNSGTHNEQFF